This entry features one T cell receptor (beta chain) sequence. Its cognate antigen is unknown. These data originate in a study of regulatory T cells in long-lasting Graves disease. Whole-study context: In persistent Graves' disease, antithyroid drugs had been taken for over 5 years and TSH receptor antibodies stayed positive. Study observations and caveats: The analysis examined peripheral blood only and excluded thyroid tissue. Among samples with persistent disease, TRBV28, TRBJ1-2 and TRBJ2-5 were favored.

Investigators prepared the TCR beta libraries by applying iRepertoire HTBI primers and Arm-PCR of CDR3 regions. TCRdb reprocessed the multiplex PCR reads via MiXCR and lists one record per CDR3 protein. The sample has around 460,000 distinct CDR3 sequences; roughly 23% are singletons. CDR1 SGHRS and CDR2 YFSETQ come from the germline V gene. V lost 1 base to trimming and J lost 4 bases, with 8 bases between them. CDR3 length equals 14 residues. This sample's time point: persistent/refractory GD, antithyroid drugs over 5 years with positive TRAb. Extracted PBMC RNA gave rise to the TCR library. Investigators report Graves' disease was diagnosed under American Thyroid Association guidelines.

The sequence came from a female donor with Graves disease. The material was peripheral blood mononuclear cells (PBMCs), obtained when the disease was refractory, from a patient treated with antithyroid drugs. This chain connects TRBV5-1 to TRBJ1-4; D possibly corresponds to TRBD1 (6 bases). The CDR3 DNA reads as TGCGCCAGCAGCTTGACAGGGAATAATGAAAAACTGTTTTTT. This translates into CASSLTGNNEKLFF.